Listed here are 8 T cell receptor beta chains from one sample, sequenced in a study of T-cell memory formation after mild COVID-19. MiXCR, run by TCRdb on the 5' RACE reads, gives a single entry per CDR3 protein. The table lists roughly 350,000 distinct CDR3 sequences, roughly 13% of them singletons. The sample consisted of PBMCs or a T cell subset sorted from them (not recorded which). These receptors were taken from a man between 18 and 29 years old who had mild COVID-19 (a few samples of this study predate the infection). Cell type and time point are not known.

V usage is TRBV19 and J usage is TRBJ2-6; 10 nucleotides agree with TRBD1. The CDR3 sequence is 18 residues long. V trimming: 10 bases; J trimming: 2 bases; junction bases outside the gene matches: 14. Germline V gives CDR1 LNHDA, CDR2 SQIVND (reference sequence). In nucleotides, the CDR3 is TGTGCCACCAACGCCCTGGACAGGGGGAGAGCTGGGGCCAACGTCCTGACTTTC. It translates to CATNALDRGRAGANVLTF.

The chain joins TRBV28 to TRBJ2-1, with 8 bases identical to TRBD1. The junction had 6 bases not matched to a gene; V was cut back by 3 bases and J by 8 bases. The CDR3 loop spans 14 amino acids. CDR1 is MDHEN, CDR2 SYDVKM, per germline. CDR3 sequence reads: CASSLEMTGDEQFF. CDR3 bases: TGTGCCAGCAGTTTGGAAATGACAGGGGATGAGCAGTTCTTC.

The chain is built from TRBV20-1 and TRBJ2-5; possibly TRBD2 for D (6 bases). V lost 4 bases and J lost 5, with 17 bases in between. Germline lookup yields CDR1 DFQATT and CDR2 SNEGSKA (reference sequence). CDR3 length equals 14 residues. For the CDR3, the DNA is TGCAGTGCTACCTCTAGCGTCCGGAAGGAGACCCAGTACTTC. Protein sequence: CSATSSVRKETQYF.

V is TRBV6-5 and J is TRBJ1-2; a weak D match, TRBD1 (5 bases). The V and J ends lost 8 bases and 8 bases respectively, with 12 bases between them. Germline V gene data show CDR1 as MNHEY and CDR2 as SVGAGI. CDR3 size: 11 residues. The CDR3 spells CASGRGGGYTF. DNA of the CDR3: TGTGCCAGCGGGAGGGGAGGGGGCTACACCTTC.

The genes are TRBV5-1 and TRBJ1-6, with a tentative D call TRBD1 (5 bases). Between the trimmed V and J ends, which lost 0 bases and 6 bases, there was a span of 7 bases. CDR3 size: 14 residues. The germline V gene has CDR1 SGHRS and CDR2 YFSETQ. The DNA of the CDR3 is TGCGCCAGCAGCTTGGGGGACGGTAATTCACCCCTCCACTTT. This gives the protein CASSLGDGNSPLHF.

The J gene is TRBJ1-5, the V gene TRBV9, with a tentative D call TRBD1 (6 bases). The ends were cut back, 3 bases at V and 4 bases at J, with 11 bases in the middle. From germline, CDR1 is SGDLS and CDR2 YYNGEE. The CDR3 contains 14 residues. This CDR3 is CASSEGGVNQPQHF. CDR3 sequence (DNA): TGTGCCAGCAGCGAGGGGGGGGTTAATCAGCCCCAGCATTTT.

Only a few counts were recorded for this clonotype. The gene calls are TRBV25-1 and TRBJ2-1, with TRBD2 as a possible D gene (6 bases). In germline, CDR1 is MGHDK, CDR2 SYGVNS. The CDR3 extends over 16 amino acids. Deletions cut 4 bases from V and 5 bases from J, with 18 bases between. The CDR3 here is CASSGDLGWRDNEQFF. The CDR3 DNA is TGTGCCAGCAGTGGGGATTTAGGCTGGAGGGACAATGAGCAGTTCTTC.

There are many counts of this clonotype. This chain joins TRBV12-3 or TRBV12-4 and TRBJ2-7, with D possibly being TRBD2 (5 bases). Trimming removed 3 bases at V and 5 bases at J, with 11 bases between. This CDR3 region has 13 residues. CDR3 sequence reads: CASSFTPGDEQYV. CDR3 coding DNA: TGTGCCAGCAGTTTCACCCCCGGGGACGAGCAGTACGTC.